The clone carrying this T cell receptor beta chain was detected only a few times. 13 Jbeta primers and 60 Vbeta primers were used for the PCR. Measured with immunoSEQ multiplex PCR; TCRdb has only the in-frame clones, and not every one. In the table there are about 97,000 clones, approximately 76% of which are singletons. V dropped 7 bases and J dropped 3; count of bases not matched to a gene: 14. This CDR3 has 16 amino acids. Germline lookup yields CDR1 ENHRY and CDR2 SYGVKD. The record originates from a study of cytomegalovirus exposure and HLA in healthy donors. Sequencing was carried out using PBMCs. This clonotype was sampled from a man aged 40-49 years in good health and CMV-seronegative. V and J are TRBV10-3 and TRBJ2-7, with TRBD1 matching over 8 bases. The CDR3 DNA is TGTGCCATCAAACCCAATGGCCAGGGGGCTTTCTACGAGCAGTACTTC. Encoded protein: CAIKPNGQGAFYEQYF.